These T cell receptor beta chains were read from a single sample in a study of blood T cell repertoires in COVID-19. Here immunoSEQ multiplex PCR was the method, and the copy in TCRdb shows in-frame clones only, minus some. Among tens of thousands of clones, more than 85% were seen once, and the ten largest hold around 15%. Material: peripheral blood. The receptors stem from a human donor with active COVID-19. The donor label of this sample is uncertain. Each CDR3 is given with its conserved first and last residue. The D gene is left open where the match is weak. Rows give clone size only sometimes, using once, few, many, or a class for an expanded clone.

V gene	J gene	clone size	D gene	CDR3 protein	CDR3 DNA
TRBV5-1	TRBJ1-1	-	-	CASSFEAISTEAFF	TGCGCCAGCAGCTTTGAGGCGATTAGCACTGAAGCTTTCTTT
TRBV4-3	TRBJ2-5	-	TRBD2	CASSVGGTRGETQYF	TGCGCCAGCAGCGTAGGGGGGACTAGGGGGGAGACCCAGTACTTC
TRBV6-5	TRBJ2-5	-	TRBD2	CASTSGGAGEETQYF	TGTGCCAGCACCAGCGGGGGGGCCGGTGAAGAGACCCAGTACTTC
TRBV4-3	TRBJ1-4	-	TRBD1	CASSPGTVGYEKLFF	TGCGCCAGCAGCCCTGGGACAGTTGGCTATGAAAAACTGTTTTTT
TRBV5-4	TRBJ2-1	-	-	CASSLDIGGLSYNEQFF	TGTGCCAGCAGCTTGGATATCGGTGGACTATCCTACAATGAGCAGTTCTTC
TRBV2	TRBJ1-1	-	TRBD1	CASRAGQGYTEAFF	TGTGCCAGCAGGGCGGGACAGGGATACACTGAAGCTTTCTTT
TRBV3-1/TRBV3-2	TRBJ2-5	-	-	CASSRTLWGGETQYF	TGTGCCAGCAGCCGGACCCTTTGGGGAGGAGAGACCCAGTACTTC
TRBV10-1	TRBJ1-2	-	TRBD1	CASSESAPTGASRVGYGYTF	TGCGCCAGCAGTGAGTCGGCTCCGACAGGGGCCAGTAGGGTAGGCTATGGCTACACCTTC
TRBV10-3	TRBJ2-7	-	TRBD1	CAITSDRALEQYF	TGTGCCATCACCTCGGACAGGGCGCTCGAGCAGTACTTC
TRBV7-2	TRBJ1-6	-	-	CASSSNAQGVGSPLHF	TGTGCCAGCAGCTCTAATGCACAGGGTGTCGGGTCACCCCTCCACTTT
TRBV6-5	TRBJ1-1	few	TRBD1	CASTGQGLMNTEAFF	TGTGCCAGCACGGGACAGGGGTTGATGAACACTGAAGCTTTCTTT
TRBV11-2	TRBJ1-1	-	-	CASSLEFRANTEAFF	TGTGCCAGCAGCTTAGAGTTCAGGGCCAACACTGAAGCTTTCTTT
TRBV5-4	TRBJ1-1	-	TRBD1	CASSLRQGANTEAFF	TGTGCCAGCAGCTTAAGACAGGGGGCTAACACTGAAGCTTTCTTT
TRBV4-3	TRBJ1-1	-	-	CASSQVGRGWDTEAFF	TGCGCCAGCAGCCAAGTTGGCAGGGGCTGGGACACTGAAGCTTTCTTT
TRBV14	TRBJ2-7	once	-	CASSPLWSSEQYF	TGTGCCAGCAGCCCCCTGTGGAGTTCCGAGCAGTACTTC
TRBV18	TRBJ1-1	-	TRBD1	CASSPGLGTVEAFF	TGTGCCAGCTCACCTGGGCTCGGGACAGTCGAAGCTTTCTTT
TRBV6-5	TRBJ2-3	-	TRBD2	CAGRLAGFTDTQYF	TGTGCCGGGAGACTAGCGGGGTTCACAGATACGCAGTATTTT
TRBV18	TRBJ1-2	-	-	CASSPAAGYGYTF	TGTGCCAGCTCACCAGCCGCCGGCTATGGCTACACCTTC
TRBV10-3	TRBJ1-2	medium-sized	-	CAAQGLDGYTF	TGTGCCGCCCAGGGGTTGGATGGCTACACCTTC
TRBV19	TRBJ1-2	-	-	CASSIRGDDYGYTF	TGTGCCAGTAGTATTCGCGGGGATGACTATGGCTACACCTTC
TRBV20-1	TRBJ2-3	-	-	CSASPIPGSQARYF	TGCAGTGCTAGTCCGATACCCGGGAGCCAAGCTAGGTATTTT
TRBV7-2	TRBJ2-1	few	-	CASSLLTRNNEQFF	TGTGCCAGCAGCTTATTAACGCGTAACAATGAGCAGTTCTTC
TRBV3-1/TRBV3-2	TRBJ1-4	-	-	CASRPRIEQGKLFF	TGTGCCAGCAGACCCCGAATCGAGCAGGGGAAACTGTTTTTT